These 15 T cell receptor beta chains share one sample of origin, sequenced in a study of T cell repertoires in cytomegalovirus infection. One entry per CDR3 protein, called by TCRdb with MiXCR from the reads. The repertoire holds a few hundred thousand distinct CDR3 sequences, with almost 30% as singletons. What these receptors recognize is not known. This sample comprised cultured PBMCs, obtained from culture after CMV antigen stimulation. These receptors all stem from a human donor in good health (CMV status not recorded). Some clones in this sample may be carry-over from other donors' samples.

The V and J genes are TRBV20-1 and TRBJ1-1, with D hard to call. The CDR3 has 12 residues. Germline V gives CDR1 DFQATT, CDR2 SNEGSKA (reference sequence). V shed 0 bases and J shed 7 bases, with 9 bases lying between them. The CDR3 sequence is CSARDAFLEAFF. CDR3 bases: TGCAGTGCTAGAGATGCGTTTCTTGAAGCTTTCTTT.

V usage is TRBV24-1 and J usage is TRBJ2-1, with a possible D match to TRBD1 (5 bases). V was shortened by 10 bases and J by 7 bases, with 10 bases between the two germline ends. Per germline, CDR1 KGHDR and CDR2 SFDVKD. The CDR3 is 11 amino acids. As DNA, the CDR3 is TGTGCCACTACAAGGGGTAATGAGCAGTTCTTC. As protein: CATTRGNEQFF.

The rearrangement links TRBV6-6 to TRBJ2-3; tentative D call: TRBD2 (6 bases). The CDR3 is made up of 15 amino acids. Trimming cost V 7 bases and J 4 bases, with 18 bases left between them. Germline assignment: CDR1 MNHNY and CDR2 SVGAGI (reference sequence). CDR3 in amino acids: CASNTGTSQSDTQYF. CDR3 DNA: TGTGCCAGCAACACCGGGACTTCTCAATCAGATACGCAGTATTTT.

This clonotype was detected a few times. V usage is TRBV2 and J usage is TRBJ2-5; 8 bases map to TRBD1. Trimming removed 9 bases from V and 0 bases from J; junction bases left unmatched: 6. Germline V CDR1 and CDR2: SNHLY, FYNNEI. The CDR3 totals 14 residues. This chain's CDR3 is CASNGQGYQETQYF. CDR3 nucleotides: TGTGCCAGTAACGGACAGGGATACCAAGAGACCCAGTACTTC.

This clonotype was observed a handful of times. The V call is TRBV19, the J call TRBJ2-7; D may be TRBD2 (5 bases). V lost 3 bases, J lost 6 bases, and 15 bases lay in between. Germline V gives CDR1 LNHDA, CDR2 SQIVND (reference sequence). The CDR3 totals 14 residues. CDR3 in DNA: TGTGCCAGTAGTATTCAGCGGAGTGTCGCCGAGCAGTACTTC. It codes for CASSIQRSVAEQYF.

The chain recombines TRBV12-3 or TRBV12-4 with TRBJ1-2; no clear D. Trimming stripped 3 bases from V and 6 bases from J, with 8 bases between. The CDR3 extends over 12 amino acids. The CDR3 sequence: CASSFTANGYTF. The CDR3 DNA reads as TGTGCCAGCAGTTTCACAGCTAATGGCTACACCTTC.

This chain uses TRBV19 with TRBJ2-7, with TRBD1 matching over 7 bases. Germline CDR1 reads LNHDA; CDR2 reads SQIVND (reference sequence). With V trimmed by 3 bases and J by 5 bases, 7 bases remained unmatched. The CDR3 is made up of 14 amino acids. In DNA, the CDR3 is TGTGCCAGTAGTATCCCCGGGACAGCTAACGAGCAGTACTTC. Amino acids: CASSIPGTANEQYF. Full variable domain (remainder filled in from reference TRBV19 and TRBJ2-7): DGGITQSPKYLFRKEGQNVTLSCEQNLNHDAMYWYRQDPGQGLRLIYYSQIVNDFQKGDIAEGYSVSREKKESFPLTVTSAQKNPTAFYLCASSIPGTANEQYFGPGTRLTVT.

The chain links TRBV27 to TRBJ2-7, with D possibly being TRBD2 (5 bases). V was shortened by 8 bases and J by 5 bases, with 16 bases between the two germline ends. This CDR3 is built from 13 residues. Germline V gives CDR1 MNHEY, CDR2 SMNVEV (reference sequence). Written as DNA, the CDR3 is TGTGCCAGCCGCGGAGGACCGAGGCACGAGCAGTACTTC. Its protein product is CASRGGPRHEQYF.

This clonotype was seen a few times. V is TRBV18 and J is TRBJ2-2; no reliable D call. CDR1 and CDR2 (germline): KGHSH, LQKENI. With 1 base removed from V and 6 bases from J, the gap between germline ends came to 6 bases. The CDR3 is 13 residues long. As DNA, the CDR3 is TGTGCCAGCTCACCACAACAAGCCGGGGAGCTGTTTTTT. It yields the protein CASSPQQAGELFF.

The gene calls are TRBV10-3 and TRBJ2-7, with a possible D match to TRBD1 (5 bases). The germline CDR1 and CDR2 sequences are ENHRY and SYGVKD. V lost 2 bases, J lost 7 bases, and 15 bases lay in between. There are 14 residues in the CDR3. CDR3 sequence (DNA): TGTGCCATCAGTGAGGGACATATCCTACGAGAGCAGTACTTC. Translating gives CAISEGHILREQYF.

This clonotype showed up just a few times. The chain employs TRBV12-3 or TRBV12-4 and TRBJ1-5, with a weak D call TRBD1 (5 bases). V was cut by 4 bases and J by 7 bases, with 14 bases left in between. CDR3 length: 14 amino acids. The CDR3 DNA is TGTGCCAGCAGTTGGGGGGTTGGGTCCCAGCCCCAGCATTTT. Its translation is CASSWGVGSQPQHF.

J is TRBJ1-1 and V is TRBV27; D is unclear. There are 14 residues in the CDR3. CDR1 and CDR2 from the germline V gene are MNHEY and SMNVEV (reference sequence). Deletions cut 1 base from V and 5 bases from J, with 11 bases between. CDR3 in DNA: TGTGCCAGCAGTTTATATGGGCCCGGGACTGAAGCTTTCTTT. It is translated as CASSLYGPGTEAFF.

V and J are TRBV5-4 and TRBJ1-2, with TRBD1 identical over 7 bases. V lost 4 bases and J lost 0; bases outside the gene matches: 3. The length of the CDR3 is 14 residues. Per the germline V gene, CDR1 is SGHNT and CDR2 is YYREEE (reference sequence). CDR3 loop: CASSEGQANYGYTF. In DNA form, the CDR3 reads TGTGCCAGCAGCGAAGGACAGGCTAACTATGGCTACACCTTC.

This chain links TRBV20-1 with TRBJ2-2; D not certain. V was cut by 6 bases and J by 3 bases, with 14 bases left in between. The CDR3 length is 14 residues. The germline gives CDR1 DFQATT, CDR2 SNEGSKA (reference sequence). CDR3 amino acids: CSATPRFDTGELFF. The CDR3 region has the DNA TGCAGTGCCACCCCCCGTTTCGACACCGGGGAGCTGTTTTTT.

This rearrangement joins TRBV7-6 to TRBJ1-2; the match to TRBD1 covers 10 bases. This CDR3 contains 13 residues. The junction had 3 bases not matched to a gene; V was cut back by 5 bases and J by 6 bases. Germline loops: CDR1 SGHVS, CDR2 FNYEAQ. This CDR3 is CASSTGQGHGYTF. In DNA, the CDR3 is TGTGCCAGCAGCACGGGACAGGGGCATGGCTACACCTTC.